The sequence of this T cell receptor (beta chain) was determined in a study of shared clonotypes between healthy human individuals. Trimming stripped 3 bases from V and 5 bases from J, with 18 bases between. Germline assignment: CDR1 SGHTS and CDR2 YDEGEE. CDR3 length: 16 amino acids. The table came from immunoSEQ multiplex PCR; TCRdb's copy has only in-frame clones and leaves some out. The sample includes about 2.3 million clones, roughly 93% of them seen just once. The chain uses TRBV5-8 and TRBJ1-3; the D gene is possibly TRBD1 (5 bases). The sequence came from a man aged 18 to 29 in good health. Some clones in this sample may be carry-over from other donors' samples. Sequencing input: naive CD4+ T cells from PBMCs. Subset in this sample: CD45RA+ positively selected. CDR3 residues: CASSWGGGQGRNTIYF. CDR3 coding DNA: TGTGCCAGCAGCTGGGGAGGTGGGCAGGGAAGAAACACCATATATTTT. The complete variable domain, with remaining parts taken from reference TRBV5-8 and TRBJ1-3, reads EAGVTQSPTHLIKTRGQQATLRCSPISGHTSVYWYQQALGLGLQFLLWYDEGEERNRGNFPPRFSGRQFPNYSSELNVNALELEDSALYLCASSWGGGQGRNTIYFGEGSWLTVV.